The rows below give T cell receptor beta chains drawn from one sample of a study of blood T cell repertoires in COVID-19. Profiled with immunoSEQ multiplex PCR; TCRdb holds only in-frame clones, not every one. The repertoire consists of more than 200,000 clones, with roughly 88% occurring once and the leading ten covering 6% to 6.5%. The specimen sequenced was peripheral blood. The source is a woman aged 25 to 39 with COVID-19, enrolled during active disease. Each CDR3 is given with its conserved first and last residue. The D gene is left open where the match is weak. For some rows the clone size is stated as once, few or many, or as a class when expanded; others skip it.

V	size	J	length	D	CDR3	DNA
TRBV28	few	TRBJ1-3	14	-	CASSLGQLGNTIYF	TGTGCCAGCAGTTTAGGGCAGTTGGGAAACACCATATATTTT
TRBV9	-	TRBJ1-1	13	-	CASSQITRGEAFF	TGTGCCAGCAGCCAGATCACCCGGGGAGAAGCTTTCTTT
TRBV6-4	-	TRBJ1-6	15	TRBD1	CASSRDRATNSPLHF	TGTGCCAGCAGCCGCGACAGGGCGACTAATTCACCCCTCCACTTT
TRBV12-5	once	TRBJ2-2	18	TRBD2	CASGLGVLAGVNTGELFF	TGTGCTAGTGGTTTGGGAGTACTAGCGGGGGTGAACACCGGGGAGCTGTTTTTT
TRBV10-3	-	TRBJ2-7	15	-	CAISESSPGSYEQYF	TGTGCCATCAGTGAGTCTTCCCCCGGTTCCTACGAGCAGTACTTC
TRBV27	few	TRBJ2-1	15	TRBD2	CASTISGLAINEQFF	TGTGCCAGCACCATCTCGGGACTAGCGATCAATGAGCAGTTCTTC
TRBV9	-	TRBJ2-1	17	TRBD2	CASSTQLAGMTYNEQFF	TGTGCCAGCAGCACCCAACTAGCGGGAATGACATACAATGAGCAGTTCTTC
TRBV24-1	-	TRBJ1-2	13	-	CATSYSYNYGYTF	TGTGCCACCAGCTACAGTTACAACTATGGCTACACCTTC
TRBV11-2	-	TRBJ2-3	18	-	CASSLGLGPGRGTDTQYF	TGTGCCAGCAGCTTAGGCTTGGGCCCAGGGCGCGGCACAGATACGCAGTATTTT
TRBV5-1	-	TRBJ2-5	20	TRBD2	CASSLVRLAGGPGQKETQYF	TGCGCCAGCAGCTTGGTCCGACTAGCGGGGGGGCCAGGCCAAAAAGAGACCCAGTACTTC
TRBV6-5	few	TRBJ2-1	15	-	CASSYWTGFHNEQFF	TGTGCCAGCAGTTACTGGACGGGGTTCCACAATGAGCAGTTCTTC
TRBV6-2/TRBV6-3	-	TRBJ2-1	15	TRBD2	CASSYYLAGYNEQFF	TGTGCCAGCAGTTACTACCTAGCGGGATACAATGAGCAGTTCTTC
TRBV5-1	-	TRBJ1-3	15	TRBD1	CASSLAGQGLNTIYF	TGCGCCAGCAGCTTGGCGGGACAGGGGTTAAACACCATATATTTT
TRBV7-2	many	TRBJ1-2	14	TRBD1	CASSLNRGQGGYTF	TGTGCCAGCAGCTTAAACAGGGGGCAGGGCGGCTACACCTTC
TRBV4-1	-	TRBJ1-1	13	-	CASCRGGSTEAFF	TGCGCCAGCTGCCGGGGGGGAAGCACTGAAGCTTTCTTT
TRBV7-2	-	TRBJ1-4	14	-	CASSLAGANEKLFF	TGTGCCAGCAGCTTAGCAGGGGCCAATGAAAAACTGTTTTTT
TRBV4-3	-	TRBJ2-1	18	TRBD2	CASSHELTSGGALNEQFF	TGCGCCAGCAGCCATGAACTGACTAGCGGGGGGGCCTTGAATGAGCAGTTCTTC
TRBV7-2	-	TRBJ2-3	15	-	CASSFWHAGSNTQYF	TGTGCCAGCAGCTTCTGGCACGCGGGGTCTAATACGCAGTATTTT
TRBV28	-	TRBJ2-5	14	TRBD2	CASTPGGPQETQYF	TGTGCCAGCACTCCGGGGGGACCCCAAGAGACCCAGTACTTC
TRBV6-5	-	TRBJ1-1	15	-	CASSYRGGANTEAFF	TGTGCCAGCAGTTACCGGGGGGGGGCTAACACTGAAGCTTTCTTT
TRBV7-2	-	TRBJ2-3	15	TRBD2	CASSRGRGGTDTQYF	TGTGCCAGCAGCCGTGGGCGGGGGGGCACAGATACGCAGTATTTT
TRBV10-1	-	TRBJ2-1	17	-	CASSEVGTSPPYNEQFF	TGCGCCAGCAGTGAGGTCGGCACTAGCCCCCCCTACAATGAGCAGTTCTTC
TRBV18	few	TRBJ1-3	16	-	CASSQPGSDTGNTIYF	TGTGCCAGCTCGCAGCCGGGGTCTGATACCGGAAACACCATATATTTT
TRBV5-1	-	TRBJ2-5	14	TRBD2	CASRPGGAEETQYF	TGCGCCAGCAGACCCGGGGGGGCCGAAGAGACCCAGTACTTC
TRBV5-6	few	TRBJ1-2	17	TRBD1	CASSFPLGTGWNYGYTF	TGTGCCAGCAGCTTTCCTCTCGGGACAGGGTGGAACTATGGCTACACCTTC
TRBV2	once	TRBJ2-7	14	TRBD1	CASRGGQVSYEQYF	TGTGCCAGCAGGGGCGGACAGGTATCCTACGAGCAGTACTTC
TRBV29-1	-	TRBJ1-2	13	-	CSVESAGPYGYTF	TGCAGCGTTGAATCGGCAGGGCCCTATGGCTACACCTTC
TRBV21-1	-	TRBJ2-1	16	-	CASSGMKREGRREQFF	TGTGCCAGCAGCGGAATGAAGCGGGAGGGTCGCCGTGAGCAGTTCTTC
TRBV5-1	-	TRBJ2-5	14	-	CASSALVGAETQYF	TGCGCCAGCAGCGCCTTAGTAGGGGCGGAGACCCAGTACTTC
TRBV7-6	-	TRBJ2-1	16	TRBD1	CASSADVGGRYNEQFF	TGTGCCAGCAGCGCTGACGTAGGGGGCAGATACAATGAGCAGTTCTTC
TRBV11-1	-	TRBJ2-1	16	TRBD1	CASSLAPGQGFHEQFF	TGTGCCAGCAGCTTAGCGCCGGGACAGGGGTTCCATGAGCAGTTCTTC
TRBV10-3	-	TRBJ1-2	16	-	CATLHTDLGFHYGYTF	TGTGCCACGCTCCACACAGACCTGGGTTTTCACTATGGCTACACCTTC
TRBV3-1/TRBV3-2	-	TRBJ2-1	15	TRBD2	CASSQLSSGGAEQFF	TGTGCCAGCAGCCAATTGTCTAGCGGGGGGGCTGAGCAGTTCTTC
TRBV19	-	TRBJ2-2	14	TRBD2	CASSKGLAAGELFF	TGTGCCAGTAGTAAGGGACTAGCGGCCGGGGAGCTGTTTTTT
TRBV10-3	once	TRBJ2-1	14	-	CASTMARDYNEQFF	TGTGCCTCCACTATGGCCAGGGATTACAATGAGCAGTTCTTC
TRBV19	-	TRBJ1-2	15	-	CASEGAQGSNYGYTF	TGTGCCAGCGAAGGGGCGCAGGGGTCCAACTATGGCTACACCTTC
TRBV7-2	once	TRBJ1-1	18	-	CASSLAFTWEGSNTEAFF	TGTGCCAGCAGCTTAGCGTTCACTTGGGAGGGATCGAACACTGAAGCTTTCTTT
TRBV19	-	TRBJ2-2	14	-	CASSIWGRTGELFF	TGTGCCAGTAGTATTTGGGGCCGCACCGGGGAGCTGTTTTTT
TRBV27	-	TRBJ1-6	17	-	CASSLESSGAVGSPLHF	TGTGCCAGCAGTTTAGAAAGTTCCGGAGCCGTAGGTTCACCCCTCCACTTT
TRBV13	-	TRBJ2-1	18	-	CASRIYRSGGISYNEQFF	TGTGCCAGCAGAATTTATAGGAGCGGCGGGATCTCCTACAATGAGCAGTTCTTC
TRBV19	-	TRBJ1-1	14	-	CASSIVRGNTEAFF	TGTGCCAGTAGTATAGTCCGGGGGAACACTGAAGCTTTCTTT
TRBV7-2	-	TRBJ2-7	15	-	CASSLAPRSLRPRYF	TGTGCCAGCAGCTTAGCGCCTCGCTCTCTACGTCCTCGGTACTTC
TRBV11-2	-	TRBJ2-7	16	-	CASSLLAGRPSYEQYF	TGTGCCAGCAGCTTATTGGCGGGGCGACCCTCCTACGAGCAGTACTTC
TRBV6-2/TRBV6-3	-	TRBJ2-4	20	-	CASSYLPARRGSTAKNIQYF	TGTGCCAGCAGTTACTTACCGGCAAGGCGAGGATCGACAGCCAAAAACATTCAGTACTTC
TRBV5-1	-	TRBJ2-1	15	TRBD2	CASSLFLAGPNEQFF	TGCGCCAGCAGCTTGTTCCTAGCGGGGCCCAATGAGCAGTTCTTC
TRBV6-1	-	TRBJ2-2	16	TRBD1	CASGGTGPRGTGELFF	TGTGCCAGCGGTGGGACAGGGCCTAGGGGCACCGGGGAGCTGTTTTTT
TRBV9	-	TRBJ2-1	15	TRBD2	CASSVAKREINEQFF	TGTGCCAGCAGCGTAGCCAAGCGGGAGATCAATGAGCAGTTCTTC
TRBV27	-	TRBJ2-3	15	-	CASSPLGVFTDTQYF	TGTGCCAGCAGCCCCTTAGGGGTTTTCACAGATACGCAGTATTTT